A selection of T cell receptor beta chains follows, all from one sample in a study of CD8+ T cells in alopecia areata. Generated by immunoSEQ multiplex PCR, the TCRdb table keeps only in-frame clones and is missing some. The repertoire includes 150,000 or so clones, 87% of them detected once, and approximately 16% sits in the top ten. Sequenced here: CD8+ T cells sorted from blood, sampled at week 0. These TCRs come from a human donor with alopecia areata. CDR3s include the opening cysteine and the closing phenylalanine or tryptophan. Each record gives: V gene, J gene, D gene, clone size, CDR3 protein, CDR3 DNA. D genes are given only for firm matches. Expanded clones get a size class; other rows say once, few or many, or leave the size out.

TRBV7-9,TRBJ2-3,-,-,CASSLTGTDTQYF,TGTGCCAGCAGCTTAACAGGCACAGATACGCAGTATTTT
TRBV29-1,TRBJ2-2,-,-,CSVEWRTGELFF,TGCAGCGTTGAGTGGAGGACCGGGGAGCTGTTTTTT
TRBV30,TRBJ2-5,-,-,CAWGQILGEQYF,TGTGCCTGGGGTCAGATTCTAGGAGAGCAGTACTTC
TRBV7-9,TRBJ2-1,-,-,CASSLGMSEEQFF,TGTGCCAGCAGCTTAGGAATGTCGGAGGAGCAGTTCTTC
TRBV5-4,TRBJ2-5,-,-,CASSSPLGGQVRETQYF,TGTGCCAGCAGCTCCCCACTGGGGGGGCAAGTCAGGGAGACCCAGTACTTC
TRBV29-1,TRBJ1-1,-,-,CSVFGAEAFF,TGCAGCGTTTTTGGGGCCGAAGCTTTCTTT
TRBV27,TRBJ1-1,-,-,CASSLWPNTEAFF,TGTGCCAGCAGTTTATGGCCGAACACTGAAGCCTTCTTT
TRBV7-6,TRBJ1-1,-,-,CASNPQIEAFF,TGTGCCAGCAACCCCCAGATTGAAGCTTTCTTT
TRBV6-1,TRBJ2-3,-,once,CASRTEKTSTDTQYF,TGTGCCAGCAGAACAGAAAAAACTAGCACAGATACGCAGTATTTT
TRBV30,TRBJ2-1,TRBD2,-,CAWSVRIAGENEQFF,TGTGCCTGGAGTGTACGGATAGCGGGGGAGAATGAGCAGTTCTTC
TRBV9,TRBJ2-7,-,few,CASKPRQSYEQYF,TGTGCCAGCAAGCCGAGACAGTCCTACGAGCAGTACTTC
TRBV5-6,TRBJ1-2,-,-,CASSSMGVAYGYTF,TGTGCCAGCAGCTCAATGGGAGTGGCCTATGGCTACACCTTC
TRBV12-5,TRBJ2-1,-,-,CASGSGYNEQFF,TGTGCTAGTGGTTCGGGGTACAATGAGCAGTTCTTC
TRBV7-2,TRBJ2-1,TRBD2,-,CASSWPWAGVPYNEQFF,TGTGCCAGCAGCTGGCCGTGGGCGGGAGTTCCCTACAATGAGCAGTTCTTC
TRBV27,TRBJ2-2,TRBD2,-,CASTRSGYAGEGTGELFF,TGTGCCAGCACTCGAAGTGGGTACGCGGGAGAAGGCACCGGGGAGCTGTTTTTT
TRBV5-6,TRBJ2-3,-,-,CASSRPTDTQYF,TGTGCCAGCAGCCGCCCCACAGATACGCAGTATTTT
TRBV27,TRBJ1-1,-,-,CASSLTIGGGTEAFF,TGTGCCAGCAGCCTCACCATCGGAGGGGGCACTGAAGCTTTCTTT
TRBV29-1,TRBJ2-7,TRBD1,-,CSVGTGEPYEQYF,TGCAGCGTCGGGACAGGGGAACCCTACGAGCAGTACTTC
TRBV6-1,TRBJ2-7,-,-,CASSEDSNWDSYEQYF,TGTGCCAGCAGTGAAGACAGTAACTGGGACTCCTACGAGCAGTACTTC
TRBV7-3,TRBJ2-5,TRBD1,-,CASSRTGQQIETQYF,TGTGCCAGCAGCCGCACGGGACAGCAAATAGAGACCCAGTACTTC
TRBV4-2,TRBJ2-7,TRBD2,few,CASSQDRLAGSSYEQYF,TGTGCCAGCAGCCAAGATCGACTAGCGGGGAGCTCCTACGAGCAGTACTTC
TRBV4-1,TRBJ2-2,-,-,CASSHKRGLGGANTGELFF,TGCGCCAGCAGCCATAAAAGGGGCCTGGGGGGCGCGAACACCGGGGAGCTGTTTTTT
TRBV2,TRBJ2-7,TRBD2,-,CASRLPSGIYEQYF,TGTGCCAGCAGGCTACCTAGCGGGATATACGAGCAGTACTTC
TRBV9,TRBJ2-4,-,-,CASSVGDLVTGNIQYF,TGTGCCAGCAGCGTTGGGGATCTGGTTACGGGAAACATTCAGTACTTC
TRBV27,TRBJ2-3,-,-,CASIPGVGGGSTDTQYF,TGTGCCAGCATTCCTGGGGTGGGAGGGGGAAGCACAGATACGCAGTATTTT
TRBV5-6,TRBJ2-3,TRBD2,-,CASTTWHRGGLPYTQYF,TGTGCCAGCACCACTTGGCACCGCGGGGGGCTCCCTTATACGCAGTATTTT
TRBV29-1,TRBJ1-1,-,-,CSVGSGGTEAFF,TGCAGCGTTGGCTCCGGGGGCACTGAAGCTTTCTTT
TRBV10-2,TRBJ1-2,-,-,CASSEDERNYGYTF,TGCGCCAGCAGTGAGGACGAGCGTAACTATGGCTACACCTTC
TRBV6-5,TRBJ2-7,TRBD2,-,CASRPGLESYEQYF,TGTGCCAGCAGACCGGGACTAGAGAGTTACGAGCAGTACTTC